This record looks at one T cell receptor beta chain sequence and its context. The sample comes from a study of control samples from healthy donors and cancer patients. The ends were cut back, 6 bases at V and 3 bases at J, with 5 bases in the middle. The germline V gene encodes CDR1 MNHNY and CDR2 SVGAGI (reference sequence). CDR3 length: 12 amino acids. Profiling relied on immunoSEQ multiplex PCR, and the TCRdb table lists in-frame clones only, not all of them. The sample consists of around 20,000 clones, roughly 80% of them appearing once. The rearrangement joins TRBV6-6 to TRBJ2-2; no clear D gene. Sequencing was done on a sample of PBMCs. This sequence originates from a man at least 80 years old with head and neck cancer. CDR3 loop: CASRTYTGELFF. CDR3 nucleotide sequence: TGTGCCAGCAGGACCTACACCGGGGAGCTGTTTTTT.